This T cell receptor beta chain was obtained from a study of CD4+ T cells in melanoma. Points from the study as a whole: CD8+ T cell, macrophage and B cell function reportedly correlated with neoantigen-specific CD4+ T cells.

Trimming stripped 0 bases from V and 4 bases from J, with 3 bases between. Per germline, CDR1 SNHLY and CDR2 FYNNEI. The CDR3 is 12 residues long. Sequencing used immunoSEQ multiplex PCR; TCRdb keeps in-frame clones, though not all of them. The sample contains about 110,000 clones, about nine tenths of which appear only once. Details on this clone: The antigen is unknown.

Input material: peripheral blood. This sequence was found in a human donor with melanoma. The V call is TRBV2, the J call TRBJ1-2; D call uncertain. The CDR3 DNA reads as TGTGCCAGCAGTGAAGCGTCCTATGGCTACACCTTC. Translation: CASSEASYGYTF. The full variable domain, with the rest looked up from reference TRBV2 and TRBJ1-2, is EPEVTQTPSHQVTQMGQEVILRCVPISNHLYFYWYRQILGQKVEFLVSFYNNEISEKSEIFDDQFSVERPDGSNFTLKIRSTKLEDSAMYFCASSEASYGYTFGSGTRLTVV.